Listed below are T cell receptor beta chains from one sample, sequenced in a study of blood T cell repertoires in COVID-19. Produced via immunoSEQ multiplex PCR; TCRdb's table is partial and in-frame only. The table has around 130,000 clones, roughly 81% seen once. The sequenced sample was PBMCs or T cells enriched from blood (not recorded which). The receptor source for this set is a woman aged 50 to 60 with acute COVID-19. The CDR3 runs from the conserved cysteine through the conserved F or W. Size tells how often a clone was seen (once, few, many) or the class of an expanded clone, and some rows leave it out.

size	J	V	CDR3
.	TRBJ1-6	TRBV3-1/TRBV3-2	CASSQGPGSNSPLHF
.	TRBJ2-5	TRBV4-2	CASSQDVAIQETQYF
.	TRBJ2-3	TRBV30	CAWSVGTSGADTQYF
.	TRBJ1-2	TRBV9	CASSPTENYYGYTF
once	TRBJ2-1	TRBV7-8	CASSSTSVEQFF
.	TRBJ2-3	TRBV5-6	CASRRTSGSGTDTQYF
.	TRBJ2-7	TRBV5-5	CASSLVTGSSYEQYF
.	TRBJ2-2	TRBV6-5	CASRAGQPTGELFF
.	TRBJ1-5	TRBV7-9	CASSLWPGAQHF
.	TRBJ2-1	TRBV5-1	CASSLDLGVVEQFF
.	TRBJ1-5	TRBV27	CASSPSSPQHF
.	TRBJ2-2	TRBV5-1	CASSGHGTGRDGELFF
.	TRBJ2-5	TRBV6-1	CASSKAAVNQETQYF
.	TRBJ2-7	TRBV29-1	CSVVGADTYEQYF
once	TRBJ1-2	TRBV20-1	CSAWGNYGYTF
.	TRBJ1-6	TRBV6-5	CASRDYNSPLHF
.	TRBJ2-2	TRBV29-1	CSVTSGTGELFF
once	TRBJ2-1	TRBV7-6	CASSLEVAGVNEQFF
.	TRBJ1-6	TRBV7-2	CASSLARANSPLHF
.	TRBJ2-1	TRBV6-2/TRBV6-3	CASSIGTLSSYNEQFF
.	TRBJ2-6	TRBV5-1	CASAGPSGRASGANVLTF
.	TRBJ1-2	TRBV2	CASTDRGTAYGYTF
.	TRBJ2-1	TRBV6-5	CASSRYRDTYNEQFF
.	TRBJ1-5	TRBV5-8	CASSPTQGGHQPQHF
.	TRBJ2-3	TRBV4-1	CASSSRDTTLPDTQYF
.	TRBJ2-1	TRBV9	CASSGGPNNEQFF
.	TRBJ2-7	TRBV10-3	CAISDRAGAHYEQYF
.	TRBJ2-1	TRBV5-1	CASSFLTSNNEQFF
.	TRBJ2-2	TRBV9	CASSLRRDTGELFF
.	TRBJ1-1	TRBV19	CASSRTGGTEAFF
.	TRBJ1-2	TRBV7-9	CASSLGDYGYTF
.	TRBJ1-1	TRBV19	CASSIDPRTAHEAFF
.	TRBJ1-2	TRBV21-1	CASSKALWPFAYGYTF
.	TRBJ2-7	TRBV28	CASSTPGSSYEQYF
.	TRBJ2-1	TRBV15	CATSREGLTYNEQFF
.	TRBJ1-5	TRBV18	CASSPPGRRGPQHF
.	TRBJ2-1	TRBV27	CASSPGTGIYNEQFF
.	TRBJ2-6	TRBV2	CASSERSGANVLTF
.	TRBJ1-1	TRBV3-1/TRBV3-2	CASTPGTGPLGAFF
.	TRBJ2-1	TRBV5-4	CASSLAPGTSGNEQFF
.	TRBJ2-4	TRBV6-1	CASSGALGPSRDIQYF
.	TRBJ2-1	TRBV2	CASSVVALSYNEQFF
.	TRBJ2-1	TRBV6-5	CASSLTSGSYNEQFF
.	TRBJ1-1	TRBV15	CATSRENGLPEAFF
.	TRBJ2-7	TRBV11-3	CASSLVGTGYEQYF
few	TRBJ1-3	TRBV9	CASSAGQGPGNTIYF
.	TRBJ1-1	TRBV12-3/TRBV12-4	CASSWKERTEAFF
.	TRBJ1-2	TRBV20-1	CSAYTARGYTF
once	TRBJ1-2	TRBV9	CASSSTGGWYGYTF
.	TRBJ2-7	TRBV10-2	CASSRSDYEQYF
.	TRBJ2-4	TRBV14	CASSQLSGGSENIQYF
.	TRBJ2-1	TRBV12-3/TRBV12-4	CASSPVGRSEQFF
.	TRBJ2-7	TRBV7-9	CASSRQLERERNEQYF
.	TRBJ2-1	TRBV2	CASSDSGLAGGSNEQFF
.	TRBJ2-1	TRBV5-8	CASSPTAGGYNEQFF
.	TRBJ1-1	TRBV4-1	CASSHLVQGIAEAFF
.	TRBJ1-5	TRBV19	CASSIRESNQPQHF